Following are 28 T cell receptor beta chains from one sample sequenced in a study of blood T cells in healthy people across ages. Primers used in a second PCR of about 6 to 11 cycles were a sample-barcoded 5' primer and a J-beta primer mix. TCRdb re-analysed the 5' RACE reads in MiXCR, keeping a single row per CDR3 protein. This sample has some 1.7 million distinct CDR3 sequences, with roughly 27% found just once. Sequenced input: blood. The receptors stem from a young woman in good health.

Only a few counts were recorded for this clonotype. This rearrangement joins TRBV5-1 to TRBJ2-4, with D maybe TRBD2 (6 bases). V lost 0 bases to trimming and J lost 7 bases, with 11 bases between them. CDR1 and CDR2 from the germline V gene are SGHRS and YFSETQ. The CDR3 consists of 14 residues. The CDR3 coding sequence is TGCGCCAGCAGCTTGGATCCGGGGAGGAACATTCAGTACTTC. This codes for CASSLDPGRNIQYF.

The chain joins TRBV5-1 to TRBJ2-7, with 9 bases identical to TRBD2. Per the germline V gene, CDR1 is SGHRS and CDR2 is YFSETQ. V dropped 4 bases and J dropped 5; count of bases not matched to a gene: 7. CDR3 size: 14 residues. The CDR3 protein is CASSGPGLADEQYF. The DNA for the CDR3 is TGCGCCAGCAGCGGCCCGGGACTAGCCGACGAGCAGTACTTC.

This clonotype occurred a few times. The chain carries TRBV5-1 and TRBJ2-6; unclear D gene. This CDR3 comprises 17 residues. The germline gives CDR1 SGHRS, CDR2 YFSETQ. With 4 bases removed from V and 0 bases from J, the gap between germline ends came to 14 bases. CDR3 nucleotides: TGCGCCAGCAGCCCCCCGGCCCTAAGCTCTGGGGCCAACGTCCTGACTTTC. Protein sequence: CASSPPALSSGANVLTF.

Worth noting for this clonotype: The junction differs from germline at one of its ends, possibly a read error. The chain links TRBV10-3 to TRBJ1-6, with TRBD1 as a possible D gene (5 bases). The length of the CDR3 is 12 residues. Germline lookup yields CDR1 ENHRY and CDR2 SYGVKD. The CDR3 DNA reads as TGTGCCAGCCAACCCCTGCGGGGCCCCCCCCACTTT. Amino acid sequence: CASQPLRGPPHF.

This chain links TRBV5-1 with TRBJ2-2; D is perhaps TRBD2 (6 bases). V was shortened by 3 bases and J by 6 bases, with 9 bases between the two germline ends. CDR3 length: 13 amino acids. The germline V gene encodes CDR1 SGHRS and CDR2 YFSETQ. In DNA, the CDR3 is TGCGCCAGCAGCTATCCTAGCGCCGGGGAGCTGTTTTTT. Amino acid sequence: CASSYPSAGELFF.

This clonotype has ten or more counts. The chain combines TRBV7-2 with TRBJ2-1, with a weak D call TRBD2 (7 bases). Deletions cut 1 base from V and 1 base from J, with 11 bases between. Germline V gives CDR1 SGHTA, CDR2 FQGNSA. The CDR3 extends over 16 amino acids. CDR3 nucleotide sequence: TGTGCCAGCAGCTTAGTAGGGGGGGTATCCTACAATGAGCAGTTCTTC. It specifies CASSLVGGVSYNEQFF.

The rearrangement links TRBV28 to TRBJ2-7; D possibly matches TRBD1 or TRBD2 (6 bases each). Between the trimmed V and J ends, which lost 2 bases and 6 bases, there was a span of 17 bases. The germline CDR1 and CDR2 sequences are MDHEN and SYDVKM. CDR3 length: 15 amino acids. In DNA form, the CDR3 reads TGTGCCAGCAGTTTAGGGGGGCAGGGTTTCTTCGAGCAGTACTTC. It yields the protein CASSLGGQGFFEQYF.

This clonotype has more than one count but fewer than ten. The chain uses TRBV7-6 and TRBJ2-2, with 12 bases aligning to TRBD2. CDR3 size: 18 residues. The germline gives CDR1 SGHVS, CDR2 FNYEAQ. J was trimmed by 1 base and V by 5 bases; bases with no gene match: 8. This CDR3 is CASSLLAGGPGNTGELFF. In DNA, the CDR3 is TGTGCCAGCAGCCTCCTAGCGGGAGGGCCGGGGAACACCGGGGAGCTGTTTTTT.

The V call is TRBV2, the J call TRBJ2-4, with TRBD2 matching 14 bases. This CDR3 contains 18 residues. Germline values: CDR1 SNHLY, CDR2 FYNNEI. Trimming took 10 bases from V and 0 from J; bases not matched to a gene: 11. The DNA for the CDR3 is TGTGCCATCCTCAAGGGGACTAGCGGGGGCCAAGCCAAAAACATTCAGTACTTC. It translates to CAILKGTSGGQAKNIQYF. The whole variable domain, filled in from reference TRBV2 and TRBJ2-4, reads EPEVTQTPSHQVTQMGQEVILRCVPISNHLYFYWYRQILGQKVEFLVSFYNNEISEKSEIFDDQFSVERPDGSNFTLKIRSTKLEDSAMYFCAILKGTSGGQAKNIQYFGAGTRLSVL.

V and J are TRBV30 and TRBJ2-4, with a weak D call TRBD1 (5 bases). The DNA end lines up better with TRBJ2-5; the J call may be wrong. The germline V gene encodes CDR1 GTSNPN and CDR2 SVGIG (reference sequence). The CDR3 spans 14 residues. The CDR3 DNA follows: TGTGCCTGGAGTGTATCGACAGCCCAAGAGACCCAGTACTTC. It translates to CAWSVSTAQETQYF.

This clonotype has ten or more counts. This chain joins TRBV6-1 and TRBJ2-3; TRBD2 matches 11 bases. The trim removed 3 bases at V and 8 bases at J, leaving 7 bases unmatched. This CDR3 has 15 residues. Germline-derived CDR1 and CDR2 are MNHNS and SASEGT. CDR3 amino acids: CASSDLAGGQSTQYF. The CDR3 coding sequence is TGTGCCAGCAGTGACCTAGCGGGGGGACAATCTACGCAGTATTTT.

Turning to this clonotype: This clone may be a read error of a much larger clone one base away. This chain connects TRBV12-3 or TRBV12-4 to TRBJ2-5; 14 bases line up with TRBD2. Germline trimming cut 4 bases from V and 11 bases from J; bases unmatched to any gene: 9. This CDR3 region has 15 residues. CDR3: CASSWGLAGAYEQYF. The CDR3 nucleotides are TGTGCCAGCAGTTGGGGACTAGCGGGGGCGTATGAGCAGTACTTC.

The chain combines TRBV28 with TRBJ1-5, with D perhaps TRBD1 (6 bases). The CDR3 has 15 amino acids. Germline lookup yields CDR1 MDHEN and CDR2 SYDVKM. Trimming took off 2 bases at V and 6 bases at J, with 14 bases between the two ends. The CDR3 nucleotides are TGTGCCAGCAGTTTAGTAGGGAGGGGGACTCAGCCCCAGCATTTT. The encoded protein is CASSLVGRGTQPQHF.

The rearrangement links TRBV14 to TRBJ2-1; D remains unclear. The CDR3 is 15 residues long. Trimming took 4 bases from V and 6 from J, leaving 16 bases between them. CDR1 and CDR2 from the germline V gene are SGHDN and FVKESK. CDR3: CASSLPSADPNEQFF. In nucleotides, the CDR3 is TGTGCCAGCAGCCTTCCCTCGGCAGACCCCAATGAGCAGTTCTTC. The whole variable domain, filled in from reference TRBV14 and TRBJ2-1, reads EAGVTQFPSHSVIEKGQTVTLRCDPISGHDNLYWYRRVMGKEIKFLLHFVKESKQDESGMPNNRFLAERTGGTYSTLKVQPAELEDSGVYFCASSLPSADPNEQFFGPGTRLTVL.

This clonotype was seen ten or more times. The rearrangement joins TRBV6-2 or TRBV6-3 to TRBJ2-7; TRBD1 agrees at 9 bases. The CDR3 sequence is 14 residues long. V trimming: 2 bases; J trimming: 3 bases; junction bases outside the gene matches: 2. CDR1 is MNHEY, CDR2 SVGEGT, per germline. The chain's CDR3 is CASSYGTGFYEQYF. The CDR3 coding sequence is TGTGCCAGCAGTTACGGGACAGGGTTCTACGAGCAGTACTTC.

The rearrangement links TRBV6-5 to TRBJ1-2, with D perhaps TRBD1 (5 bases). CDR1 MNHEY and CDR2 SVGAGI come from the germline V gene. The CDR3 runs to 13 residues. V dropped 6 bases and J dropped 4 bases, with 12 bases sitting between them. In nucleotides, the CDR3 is TGTGCCAGCAGAAGAGCAGGGATCTATGGCTACACCTTC. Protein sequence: CASRRAGIYGYTF.

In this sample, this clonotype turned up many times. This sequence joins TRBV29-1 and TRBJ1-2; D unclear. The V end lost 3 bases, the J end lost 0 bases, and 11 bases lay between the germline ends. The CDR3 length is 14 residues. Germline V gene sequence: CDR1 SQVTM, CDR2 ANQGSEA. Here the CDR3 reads CSVEVGATNYGYTF. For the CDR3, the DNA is TGCAGCGTTGAGGTCGGCGCGACTAACTATGGCTACACCTTC.

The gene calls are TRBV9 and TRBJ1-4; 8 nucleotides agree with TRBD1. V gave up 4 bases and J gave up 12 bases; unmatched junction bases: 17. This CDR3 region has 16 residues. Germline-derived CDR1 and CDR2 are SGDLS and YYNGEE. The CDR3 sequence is CASSPQDRGYQRELFF. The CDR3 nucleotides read TGTGCCAGCAGCCCCCAAGACAGGGGCTATCAACGGGAACTGTTTTTT.

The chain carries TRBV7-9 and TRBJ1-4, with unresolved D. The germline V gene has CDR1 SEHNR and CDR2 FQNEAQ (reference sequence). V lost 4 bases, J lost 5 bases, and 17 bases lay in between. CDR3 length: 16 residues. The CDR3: CASSSSGRIHNEKLFF. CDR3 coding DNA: TGTGCCAGCAGCTCTAGCGGGAGAATCCACAATGAAAAACTGTTTTTT.

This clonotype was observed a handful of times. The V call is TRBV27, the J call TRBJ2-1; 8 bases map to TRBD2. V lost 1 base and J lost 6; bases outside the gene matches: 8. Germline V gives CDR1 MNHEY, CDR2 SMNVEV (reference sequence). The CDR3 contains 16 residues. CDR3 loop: CASSLFRLAGPNEQFF. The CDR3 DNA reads TGTGCCAGCAGTTTATTTCGTCTAGCGGGCCCCAATGAGCAGTTCTTC.

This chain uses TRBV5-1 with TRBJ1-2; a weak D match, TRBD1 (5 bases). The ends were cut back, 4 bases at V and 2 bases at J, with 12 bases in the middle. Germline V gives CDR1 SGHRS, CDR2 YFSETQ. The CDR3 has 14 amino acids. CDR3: CASSPGGDNYGYTF. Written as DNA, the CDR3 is TGCGCCAGCAGCCCGGGTGGGGACAACTATGGCTACACCTTC.

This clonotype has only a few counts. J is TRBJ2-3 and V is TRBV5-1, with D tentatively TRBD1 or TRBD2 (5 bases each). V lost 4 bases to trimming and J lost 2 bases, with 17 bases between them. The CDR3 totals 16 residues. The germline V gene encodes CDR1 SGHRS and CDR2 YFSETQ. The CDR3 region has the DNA TGCGCCAGCAGCGCGAACCGGGACGGATTCACAGATACGCAGTATTTT. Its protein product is CASSANRDGFTDTQYF.

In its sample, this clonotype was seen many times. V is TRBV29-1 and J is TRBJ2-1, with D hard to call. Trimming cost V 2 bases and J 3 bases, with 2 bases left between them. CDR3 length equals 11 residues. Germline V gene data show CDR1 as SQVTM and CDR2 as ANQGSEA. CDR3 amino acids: CSVEHYNEQFF. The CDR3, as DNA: TGCAGCGTTGAACACTACAATGAGCAGTTCTTC.

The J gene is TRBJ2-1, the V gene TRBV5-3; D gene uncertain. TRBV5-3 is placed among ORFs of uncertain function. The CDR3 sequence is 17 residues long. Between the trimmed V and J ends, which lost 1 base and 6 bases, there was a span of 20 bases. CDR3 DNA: TGTGCCAGAAGCTTGTTTCGGCTCCCTTCATTCCGCAATGAGCAGTTCTTC. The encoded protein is CARSLFRLPSFRNEQFF.

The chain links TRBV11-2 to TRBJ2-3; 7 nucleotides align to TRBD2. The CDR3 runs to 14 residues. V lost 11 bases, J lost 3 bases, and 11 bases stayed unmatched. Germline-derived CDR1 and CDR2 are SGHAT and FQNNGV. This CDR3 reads CASASGPGTDTQYF. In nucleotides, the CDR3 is TGTGCCTCGGCTAGCGGCCCAGGGACAGATACGCAGTATTTT.

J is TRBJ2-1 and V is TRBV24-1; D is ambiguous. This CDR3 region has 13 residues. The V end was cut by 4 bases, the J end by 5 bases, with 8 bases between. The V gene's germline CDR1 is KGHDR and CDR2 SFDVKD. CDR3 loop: CATSEPLDNEQFF. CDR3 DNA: TGTGCCACCAGTGAACCGTTAGACAATGAGCAGTTCTTC.

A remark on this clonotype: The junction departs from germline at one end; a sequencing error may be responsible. CDR3 nucleotides: TGCGCCAGCAGCCGGACCGGGGCAGGTTACAATGAGCTGTTCTTC. Protein sequence: CASSRTGAGYNELFF. V usage is TRBV5-1 and J usage is TRBJ2-1; TRBD1 or TRBD2 may be the D gene (5 bases each). Per germline, CDR1 SGHRS and CDR2 YFSETQ. The CDR3 consists of 15 residues.

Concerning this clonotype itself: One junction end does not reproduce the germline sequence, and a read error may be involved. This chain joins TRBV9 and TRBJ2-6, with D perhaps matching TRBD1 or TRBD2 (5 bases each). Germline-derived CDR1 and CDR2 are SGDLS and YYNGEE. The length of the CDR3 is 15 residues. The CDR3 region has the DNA TGTGCCAGCAGCGTCCAGGGAGCTGGGCCCAACGTCCTGACTTTC. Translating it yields CASSVQGAGPNVLTF.